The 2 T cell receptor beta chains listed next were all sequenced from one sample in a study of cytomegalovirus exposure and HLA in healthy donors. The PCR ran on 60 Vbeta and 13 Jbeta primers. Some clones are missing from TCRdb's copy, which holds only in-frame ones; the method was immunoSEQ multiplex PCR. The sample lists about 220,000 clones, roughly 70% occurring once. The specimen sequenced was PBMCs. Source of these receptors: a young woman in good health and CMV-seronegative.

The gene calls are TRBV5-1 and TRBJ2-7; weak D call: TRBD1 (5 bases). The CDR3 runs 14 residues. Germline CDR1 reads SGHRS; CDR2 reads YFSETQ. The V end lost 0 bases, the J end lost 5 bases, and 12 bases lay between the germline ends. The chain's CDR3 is CASSLGLRVDEQYF. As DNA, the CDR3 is TGCGCCAGCAGCTTGGGCCTCAGGGTCGACGAGCAGTACTTC.

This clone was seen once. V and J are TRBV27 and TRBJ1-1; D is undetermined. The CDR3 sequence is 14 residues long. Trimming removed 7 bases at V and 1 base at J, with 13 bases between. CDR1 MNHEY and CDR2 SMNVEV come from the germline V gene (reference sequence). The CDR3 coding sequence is TGTGCCAGCAACGCCGGGGAGGGGAACACTGAAGCTTTCTTT. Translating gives CASNAGEGNTEAFF.